This T cell receptor beta chain originates from a study of cytomegalovirus exposure and HLA in healthy donors. Overall study findings and caveats: Most TCR sequences showed up rarely, but some public TCRs showed up in many donors. Several of the most significant clusters were apparently associated with common viral pathogens in a later analysis.

The germline CDR1 and CDR2 sequences are SQVTM and ANQGSEA. V shed 4 bases and J shed 0 bases, with 13 bases lying between them. The CDR3 extends over 16 amino acids. As for this clone: Its cognate antigen is unknown.

With 60 Vbeta and 13 Jbeta primers, the PCR was carried out. Here immunoSEQ multiplex PCR was the method, and the copy in TCRdb shows in-frame clones only, minus some. The sample has about 160,000 clones; the top ten hold around 1.9%. The rearrangement links TRBV29-1 to TRBJ2-6; the D gene is possibly TRBD2 (5 bases). This receptor was taken from a man under 40 in good health and CMV-seronegative. Sequencing used PBMCs. This CDR3 is CSVVGLPSSGANVLTF. In DNA form, the CDR3 reads TGCAGCGTTGTCGGACTTCCCAGCTCTGGGGCCAACGTCCTGACTTTC.